The rows below give T cell receptor beta chains drawn from one sample of a study of blood T cell repertoires in COVID-19. The data were produced by immunoSEQ multiplex PCR, yet TCRdb's version contains in-frame clones alone and is incomplete. Of some 150,000 clones in the sample, around 80% were seen once. What was sequenced was peripheral blood. The receptors here all came from a woman in her forties or fifties with acute or convalescent COVID-19. CDR3s include the opening cysteine and the closing phenylalanine or tryptophan. The D gene is left open where the match is weak. A row's size may be missing; if present it is once, few, many or a size class.

TRBV5-1,NA,NA,TRBJ1-1,CASSAQVDTEAFF,TGCGCCAGCAGCGCCCAGGTTGACACTGAAGCTTTCTTT
TRBV12-3/TRBV12-4,NA,NA,TRBJ2-7,CASSLFSYEQYF,TGTGCCAGCAGTTTATTCAGCTACGAGCAGTACTTC
TRBV7-7,TRBD1,once,TRBJ2-7,CASSLGQGVSYEQYF,TGTGCCAGCAGCTTGGGACAGGGGGTATCCTACGAGCAGTACTTC
TRBV24-1,TRBD1,NA,TRBJ1-3,CATSDLQGASGNTIYF,TGTGCCACCAGTGATTTGCAGGGGGCCTCTGGAAACACCATATATTTT
TRBV5-6,TRBD1,few,TRBJ2-7,CASSLGGQGLYYEQYF,TGTGCCAGCAGCTTGGGAGGACAGGGGCTATACTACGAGCAGTACTTC
TRBV18,NA,NA,TRBJ1-1,CASSPSARDTEAFF,TGTGCCAGCTCACCCAGTGCCAGGGACACTGAAGCTTTCTTT
TRBV6-6,NA,NA,TRBJ1-5,CASRWTDHSNQPQHF,TGTGCCAGCAGATGGACAGACCATAGCAATCAGCCCCAGCATTTT
TRBV28,NA,NA,TRBJ1-2,CASSLWPGGYTF,TGTGCCAGCAGTTTATGGCCGGGGGGCTACACCTTC
TRBV6-6,TRBD1,NA,TRBJ1-5,CASSQRQGSQPQHF,TGTGCCAGCAGTCAGAGACAGGGGAGTCAGCCCCAGCATTTT
TRBV7-8,NA,NA,TRBJ1-1,CASSLAYGDRNTEAFF,TGTGCCAGCAGCTTAGCGTACGGGGATAGGAACACTGAAGCTTTCTTT
TRBV27,NA,NA,TRBJ2-1,CASSGSVGALQFF,TGTGCCAGCAGTGGCTCCGTAGGGGCCTTGCAGTTCTTC
TRBV11-2,NA,NA,TRBJ2-4,CASSPQRDTNIQYF,TGTGCCAGCAGCCCCCAGAGGGACACAAACATTCAGTACTTC
TRBV25-1,TRBD1,NA,TRBJ1-2,CASTDDMGQETRGYTF,TGTGCCAGCACCGACGACATGGGACAGGAGACAAGAGGCTACACCTTC
TRBV2,NA,NA,TRBJ1-1,CASTLLREAEAFF,TGTGCCAGCACCCTACTCCGGGAGGCTGAAGCTTTCTTT
TRBV4-3,TRBD1,few,TRBJ2-7,CASSQEGQTSYEQYF,TGCGCCAGCAGCCAAGAGGGACAGACTTCCTACGAGCAGTACTTC
TRBV29-1,NA,once,TRBJ2-2,CSVSGTGELFF,TGCAGCGTTTCGGGAACCGGGGAGCTGTTTTTT
TRBV7-3,NA,NA,TRBJ2-3,CASSPLGGASTDTQYF,TGTGCCAGCAGCCCCCTCGGAGGAGCTAGCACAGATACGCAGTATTTT
TRBV30,NA,NA,TRBJ1-1,CAWSVEAESTEAFF,TGTGCCTGGAGTGTGGAGGCGGAGAGCACTGAAGCTTTCTTT
TRBV28,TRBD1,NA,TRBJ1-4,CASSLGQDNEKLFF,TGTGCCAGCAGTTTAGGACAGGATAATGAAAAACTGTTTTTT
TRBV7-8,TRBD1,once,TRBJ1-6,CASSLVETGVGSPLHF,TGTGCCAGCAGCTTAGTGGAGACAGGGGTAGGTTCACCCCTCCACTTT
TRBV10-3,TRBD1,NA,TRBJ1-1,CAISGQVNTEAFF,TGTGCCATCAGCGGACAGGTGAACACTGAAGCTTTCTTT
TRBV5-5,NA,NA,TRBJ2-2,CASRDYGSGELFF,TGTGCCAGCAGAGATTATGGCTCCGGGGAGCTGTTTTTT
TRBV7-2,TRBD1,many,TRBJ2-7,CASSEDRVYEQYF,TGTGCCAGCAGCGAGGACAGGGTTTACGAGCAGTACTTC
TRBV27,NA,NA,TRBJ2-7,CASNPSDRPSYEQYF,TGTGCCAGCAATCCCTCTGACAGGCCCTCCTACGAGCAGTACTTC
TRBV7-9,NA,NA,TRBJ1-2,CASSLEGRGTIGGYTF,TGTGCCAGCAGCTTAGAAGGTCGGGGTACTATAGGAGGCTACACCTTC
TRBV3-1/TRBV3-2,NA,NA,TRBJ1-6,CASSQGADGSPLHF,TGTGCCAGCAGCCAAGGGGCAGATGGGTCACCCCTCCACTTT
TRBV2,NA,NA,TRBJ1-1,CASRIRVLSTEAFF,TGTGCCAGCAGAATCAGGGTGTTGAGCACTGAAGCTTTCTTT
TRBV28,TRBD1,NA,TRBJ1-5,CASSSPGTGANQPQHF,TGTGCCAGCAGTTCGCCCGGGACAGGGGCCAATCAGCCCCAGCATTTT
TRBV2,TRBD1,NA,TRBJ1-2,CASSVAGGYDGYTF,TGTGCCAGCAGTGTCGCAGGGGGCTATGATGGCTACACCTTC
TRBV5-1,NA,NA,TRBJ2-1,CASSLGGEYNEQFF,TGCGCCAGCAGCTTGGGGGGAGAATACAATGAGCAGTTCTTC
TRBV6-6,TRBD1,few,TRBJ1-4,CASSYGTGFEKLFF,TGTGCCAGCAGTTACGGGACAGGTTTTGAAAAACTGTTTTTT
TRBV6-6,NA,NA,TRBJ2-4,CASSSGSSLAKNIQYF,TGTGCCAGCAGTTCCGGGAGCTCCTTAGCCAAAAACATTCAGTACTTC
TRBV9,TRBD2,few,TRBJ2-5,CASSLTGTRGETQYF,TGTGCCAGCAGCCTCACCGGGACTAGAGGAGAGACCCAGTACTTC
TRBV3-1/TRBV3-2,TRBD1,once,TRBJ1-6,CASRSEDRANSPLHF,TGTGCCAGCAGGAGCGAAGACAGGGCTAATTCACCCCTCCACTTT
TRBV12-3/TRBV12-4,NA,NA,TRBJ1-1,CASSSDSRGAFF,TGTGCCAGTTCGAGTGACTCTCGAGGAGCTTTCTTT
TRBV25-1,NA,NA,TRBJ2-5,CASSEWDGGAETQYF,TGTGCCAGCAGTGAATGGGATGGAGGGGCTGAGACCCAGTACTTC
TRBV28,TRBD1,NA,TRBJ2-5,CASSRDRVETQYF,TGTGCCAGCAGTAGAGACAGGGTGGAGACCCAGTACTTC
TRBV7-9,NA,NA,TRBJ2-2,CASSLQGFDTGELFF,TGTGCCAGCAGCTTACAGGGCTTCGACACCGGGGAGCTGTTTTTT
TRBV28,NA,NA,TRBJ1-2,CASTSGGAPYGYTF,TGTGCCAGCACTTCGGGGGGAGCCCCCTATGGCTACACCTTC
TRBV19,TRBD2,NA,TRBJ2-5,CASSTLAGQEETQYF,TGTGCCAGTAGTACACTAGCGGGCCAGGAAGAGACCCAGTACTTC
TRBV27,NA,NA,TRBJ2-5,CASSLDSFQETQYF,TGTGCCAGCAGTTTAGACAGCTTCCAAGAGACCCAGTACTTC
TRBV7-2,NA,NA,TRBJ2-7,CASSRANRPYEQYF,TGTGCCAGCAGCCGCGCCAACAGGCCCTACGAGCAGTACTTC
TRBV6-4,NA,NA,TRBJ1-5,CASSETGGRQPQHF,TGTGCCAGCAGTGAAACGGGGGGTAGGCAGCCCCAGCATTTT
TRBV5-1,NA,NA,TRBJ1-1,CASSLSQLAEAFF,TGCGCCAGCAGCTTGTCTCAGTTGGCTGAAGCTTTCTTT
TRBV3-1/TRBV3-2,TRBD1,NA,TRBJ1-2,CASSQVVGGVYGYTF,TGTGCCAGCAGCCAAGTGGTAGGGGGCGTGTATGGCTACACCTTC
TRBV7-6,TRBD1,NA,TRBJ2-7,CASSFSGQGYDEQYF,TGTGCCAGCAGCTTTTCGGGACAGGGTTATGACGAGCAGTACTTC
TRBV2,NA,NA,TRBJ1-1,CASSEPGVWGSSNTEAFF,TGTGCCAGCAGTGAACCGGGGGTCTGGGGCTCGTCTAACACTGAAGCTTTCTTT
TRBV5-4,TRBD1,NA,TRBJ2-2,CASSFPDRGHFGELFF,TGTGCCAGCAGCTTCCCCGACAGGGGGCATTTCGGGGAGCTGTTTTTT
TRBV12-3/TRBV12-4,NA,NA,TRBJ1-2,CASRFGQHYGYTF,TGTGCCAGCAGGTTTGGACAGCACTATGGCTACACCTTC
TRBV5-6,TRBD1,NA,TRBJ1-2,CASSSSGGEGYTF,TGTGCCAGCAGCTCTTCAGGGGGCGAGGGCTACACCTTC
TRBV29-1,TRBD1,NA,TRBJ1-1,CSVYRGTEAFF,TGCAGCGTTTACAGGGGCACTGAAGCTTTCTTT
TRBV9,TRBD1,NA,TRBJ1-4,CASSEGNRGGEKLFF,TGTGCCAGCAGCGAGGGTAACAGGGGCGGTGAAAAACTGTTTTTT
TRBV4-3,NA,NA,TRBJ1-1,CASSQVAQDTEAFF,TGCGCCAGCAGCCAAGTGGCTCAGGACACTGAAGCTTTCTTT
TRBV7-2,NA,NA,TRBJ2-4,CASSLAGPGQGNIQYF,TGTGCCAGCAGCTTAGCCGGGCCAGGGCAGGGAAACATTCAGTACTTC
TRBV6-5,NA,NA,TRBJ2-7,CASSYGGGGPYEQYF,TGTGCCAGCAGTTACGGAGGGGGCGGACCCTACGAGCAGTACTTC